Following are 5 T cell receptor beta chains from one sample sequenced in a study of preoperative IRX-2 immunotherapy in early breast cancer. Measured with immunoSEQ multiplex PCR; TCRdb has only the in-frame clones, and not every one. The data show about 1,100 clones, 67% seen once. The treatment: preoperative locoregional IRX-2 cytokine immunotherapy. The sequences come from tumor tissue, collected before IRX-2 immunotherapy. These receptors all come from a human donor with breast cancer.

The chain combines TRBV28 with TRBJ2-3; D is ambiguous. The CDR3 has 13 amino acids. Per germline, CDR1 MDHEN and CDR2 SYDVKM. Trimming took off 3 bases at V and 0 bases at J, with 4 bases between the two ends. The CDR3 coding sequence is TGTGCCAGCAGTTTGCCTAGCACAGATACGCAGTATTTT. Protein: CASSLPSTDTQYF.

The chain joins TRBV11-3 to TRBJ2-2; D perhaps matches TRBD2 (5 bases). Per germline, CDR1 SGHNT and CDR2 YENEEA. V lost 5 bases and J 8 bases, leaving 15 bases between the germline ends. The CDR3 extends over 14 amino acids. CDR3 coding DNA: TGTGCCAGCAGCCTGGGCGGAGGAGGAGGGGAGCTGTTTTTT. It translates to CASSLGGGGGELFF.

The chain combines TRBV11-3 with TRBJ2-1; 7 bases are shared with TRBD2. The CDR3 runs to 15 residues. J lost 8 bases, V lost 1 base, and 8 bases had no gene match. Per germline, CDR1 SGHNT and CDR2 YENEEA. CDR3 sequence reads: CASSLVASGFDEQFF. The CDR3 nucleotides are TGTGCCAGCAGCTTAGTTGCTAGCGGCTTCGATGAGCAGTTCTTC.

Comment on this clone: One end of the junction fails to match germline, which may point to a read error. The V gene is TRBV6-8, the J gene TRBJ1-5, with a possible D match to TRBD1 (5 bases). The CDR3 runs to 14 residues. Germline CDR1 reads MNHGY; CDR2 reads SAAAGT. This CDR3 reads CAISVGDSNQPQHF. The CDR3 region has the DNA TGTGCCATCAGTGTGGGGGATAGCAATCAGCCCCAGCATTTT.

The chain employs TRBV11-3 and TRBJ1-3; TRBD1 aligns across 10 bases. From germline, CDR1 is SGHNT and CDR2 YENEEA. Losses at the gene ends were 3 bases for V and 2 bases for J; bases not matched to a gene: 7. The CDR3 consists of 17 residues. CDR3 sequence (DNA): TGTGCCAGCAGCTTGGCTATGACAGGGGGCGCTGGAAACACCATATATTTT. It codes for CASSLAMTGGAGNTIYF. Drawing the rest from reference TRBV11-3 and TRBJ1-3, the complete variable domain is EAGVVQSPRYKIIEKKQPVAFWCNPISGHNTLYWYLQNLGQGPELLIRYENEEAVDDSQLPKDRFSAERLKGVDSTLKIQPAELGDSAVYLCASSLAMTGGAGNTIYFGEGSWLTVV.